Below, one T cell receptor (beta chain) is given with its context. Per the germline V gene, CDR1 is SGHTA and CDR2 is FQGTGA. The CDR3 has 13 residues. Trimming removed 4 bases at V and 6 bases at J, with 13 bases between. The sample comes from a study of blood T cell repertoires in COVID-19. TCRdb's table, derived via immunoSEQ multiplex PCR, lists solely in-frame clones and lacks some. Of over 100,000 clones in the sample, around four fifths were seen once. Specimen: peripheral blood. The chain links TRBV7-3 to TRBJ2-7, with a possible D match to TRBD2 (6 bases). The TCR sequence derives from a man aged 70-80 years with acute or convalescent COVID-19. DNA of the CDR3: TGTGCCAGCAGCTCCGGGGGTGGAAGCGAGCAGTACTTC. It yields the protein CASSSGGGSEQYF.